The text below deals with one TCR beta chain. Its antigen is undetermined. Time point here: persistent/refractory GD, antithyroid drugs over 5 years with positive TRAb. PBMC-derived RNA was used for the TCR library. Under American Thyroid Association guidelines, Graves' disease was diagnosed. Construction of TCR beta libraries relied on iRepertoire HTBI primers and on Arm-PCR targeting CDR3 regions. MiXCR, applied by TCRdb to the multiplex PCR reads, yields one record per CDR3 protein. The sample includes around 460,000 distinct CDR3 sequences, around a fifth of them seen just once. This record comes from a study of regulatory T cells in long-lasting Graves disease. Findings and limits, study-wide: Persistent Graves' cases showed lower TCR diversity than newly diagnosed cases. Investigators studied peripheral blood only, not thyroid tissue. Among samples with persistent disease, TRBV28, TRBJ1-2 and TRBJ2-5 were favored.

This CDR3 comprises 16 residues. Germline V gene sequence: CDR1 SGHRS, CDR2 YFSETQ. V shed 2 bases and J 4 bases; nucleotides not matched to a gene: 6. The sequence was collected from a female donor with Graves disease. The chain couples TRBV5-1 to TRBJ2-1, with 10 bases lining up with TRBD1. Sequencing was performed on peripheral blood mononuclear cells (PBMCs), taken when the disease was refractory, from a patient treated with antithyroid drugs. The CDR3 DNA is TGCGCCAGCAGCTTAGCGGGACAGGGGACTTACAATGAGCAGTTCTTC. Its translation: CASSLAGQGTYNEQFF.